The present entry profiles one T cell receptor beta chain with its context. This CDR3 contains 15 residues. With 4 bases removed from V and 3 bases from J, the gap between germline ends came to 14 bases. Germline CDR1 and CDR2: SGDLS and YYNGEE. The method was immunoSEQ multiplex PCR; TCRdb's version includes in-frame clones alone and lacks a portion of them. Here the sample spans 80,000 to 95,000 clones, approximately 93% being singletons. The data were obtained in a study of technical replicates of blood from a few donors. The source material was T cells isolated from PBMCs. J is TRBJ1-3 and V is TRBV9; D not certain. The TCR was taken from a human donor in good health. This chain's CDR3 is CASSPASAFGNTIYF. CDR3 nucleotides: TGTGCCAGCAGCCCTGCCAGCGCGTTTGGAAACACCATATATTTT.